This T cell receptor beta chain stems from a study of T cell responses to AZD1222 COVID-19 vaccine. Study-wide findings and caveats: Spike was spanned by vaccine-associated CD4 TCRs, with dominance at 160-218 and 743-854. None of the repertoires were sampled until the peak T cell response had passed. Baseline seropositivity characterized only a handful of AZD1222 recipients. Nearly half of spike-specific TCRs reportedly target variant regions that are unmutated in the B.1.351 and B.1.1.7 variants.

Trimming removed 4 bases from V and 5 bases from J; junction bases left unmatched: 4. Per germline, CDR1 ENHRY and CDR2 SYGVKD. The CDR3 totals 14 residues. With respect to this clone: The antigen is not known.

Sequencing was performed with immunoSEQ multiplex PCR; in TCRdb, only in-frame clones are kept and a portion is missing. The table includes roughly 120,000 clones, approximately 85% detected once. This receptor was obtained from an adult in good health. V gene TRBV10-3 combines with J gene TRBJ2-5; 10 bases match TRBD1. The material sequenced was peripheral blood, taken on day 0 of MenACWY control vaccination. The CDR3 spells CAISGGQGGETQYF. In nucleotides, the CDR3 is TGTGCCATCAGTGGTGGACAGGGGGGCGAGACCCAGTACTTC.